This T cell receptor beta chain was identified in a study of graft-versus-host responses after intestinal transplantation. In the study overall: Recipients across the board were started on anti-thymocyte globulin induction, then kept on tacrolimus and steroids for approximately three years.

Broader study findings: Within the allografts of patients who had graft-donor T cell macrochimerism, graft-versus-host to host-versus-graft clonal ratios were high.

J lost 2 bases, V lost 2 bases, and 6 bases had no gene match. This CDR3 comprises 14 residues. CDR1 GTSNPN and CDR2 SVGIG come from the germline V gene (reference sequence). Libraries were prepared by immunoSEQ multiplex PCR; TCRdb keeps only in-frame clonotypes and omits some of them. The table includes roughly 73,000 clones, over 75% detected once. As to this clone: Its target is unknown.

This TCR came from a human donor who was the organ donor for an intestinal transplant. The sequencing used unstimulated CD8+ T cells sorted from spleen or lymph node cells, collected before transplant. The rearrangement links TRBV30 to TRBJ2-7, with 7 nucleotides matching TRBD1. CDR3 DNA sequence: TGTGCCTGGAGTTCCGGGACAGATCCCTACGAGCAGTACTTC. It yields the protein CAWSSGTDPYEQYF.